Each of the 11 T cell receptor beta chains below was sequenced from the same sample in a study of OX40 agonist ivuxolimab in advanced cancers. The table came from immunoSEQ multiplex PCR; TCRdb's copy has only in-frame clones and leaves some out. The repertoire consists of more than 35,000 clones, with 84% occurring once and the leading ten covering about 15%. The sequencing here drew on CD4+ or CD8+ T cells sorted from blood, taken in a trial of the OX40 agonist ivuxolimab. The origin of the receptors is an adult with an advanced solid tumor such as melanoma, head and neck, liver or kidney cancer.

The V call is TRBV5-8, the J call TRBJ2-2; D may be TRBD1 or TRBD2 (6 bases each). The V gene lost 5 bases and the J gene lost 9 bases, with 14 bases spanning the gap. The CDR3 has 13 amino acids. Germline-derived CDR1 and CDR2 are SGHTS and YDEGEE. Here the CDR3 reads CASSLEGGRELFF. The CDR3 region has the DNA TGTGCCAGCAGTCTAGAGGGGGGCCGGGAGCTGTTTTTT.

V and J are TRBV9 and TRBJ1-1, with a weak D call TRBD1 (5 bases). V shed 2 bases and J shed 7 bases, with 12 bases lying between them. The CDR3 totals 13 residues. Germline V gene sequence: CDR1 SGDLS, CDR2 YYNGEE. CDR3 sequence: CASSVGGAGEAFF. The CDR3 nucleotides are TGTGCCAGCAGCGTCGGAGGGGCCGGTGAAGCTTTCTTT.

This clone was picked up many times. The chain uses TRBV19 and TRBJ1-2; TRBD1 is a possible D gene (5 bases). Trimming took off 3 bases at V and 8 bases at J, with 19 bases between the two ends. CDR3 size: 15 residues. Germline CDR1 and CDR2: LNHDA and SQIVND (reference sequence). The CDR3 loop reads CASSIYPRDAEGYTF. The CDR3, as DNA: TGTGCCAGTAGTATTTATCCGCGGGACGCGGAAGGCTACACCTTC.

The count of this clone is one. The V gene is TRBV5-6, the J gene TRBJ2-5; D not resolved. Germline V gene data show CDR1 as SGHDT and CDR2 as YYEEEE. Trimming removed 4 bases at V and 5 bases at J, with 12 bases between. The CDR3 is made up of 13 amino acids. The CDR3: CASSDDRPETQYF. DNA of the CDR3: TGTGCCAGCAGCGACGACCGCCCGGAGACCCAGTACTTC.

This clone is deemed medium-sized. The chain links TRBV29-1 to TRBJ2-7, with TRBD2 as a possible D gene (5 bases). Trimming removed 2 bases at V and 0 bases at J, with 14 bases between. The CDR3 extends over 15 amino acids. Germline V gene lookup returns CDR1 SQVTM and CDR2 ANQGSEA. The CDR3 region is CSVESLTGSSYEQYF. Written as DNA, the CDR3 is TGCAGCGTTGAATCCCTGACGGGGAGCTCCTACGAGCAGTACTTC.

V and J are TRBV13 and TRBJ1-2; tentative D call: TRBD1 (6 bases). V dropped 3 bases and J dropped 8 bases, with 16 bases sitting between them. Germline CDR1 is PRHDT and CDR2 is FYEKMQ (reference sequence). The CDR3 covers 14 residues. Here the CDR3 DNA reads TGTGCCAGCAGCTTTGGCAGGGGTTTTGACGGCTACACCTTC. Amino acid sequence: CASSFGRGFDGYTF.

This chain links TRBV19 with TRBJ2-3, with D perhaps matching TRBD2 (6 bases). V was cut by 3 bases and J by 1 base, with 8 bases left in between. Germline lookup yields CDR1 LNHDA and CDR2 SQIVND (reference sequence). This CDR3 comprises 14 residues. The CDR3 DNA is TGTGCCAGTAGTATTGCTAGCGGCACAGATACGCAGTATTTT. Amino acid sequence: CASSIASGTDTQYF.

This CDR3 reads CASRGLAGGDYEQYF. For the CDR3, the DNA is TGTGCCAGTAGGGGACTAGCGGGAGGGGACTACGAGCAGTACTTC. The V and J genes are TRBV21-1 and TRBJ2-7; the tabulated D call, TRBD2, remains unverified against the DNA. TRBV21-1 represents a pseudogene. CDR3 length: 15 amino acids.

The chain carries TRBV5-6 and TRBJ1-2, with a possible D match to TRBD1 (6 bases). CDR1 and CDR2 (germline): SGHDT, YYEEEE. The CDR3 spans 14 residues. Trimming cost V 0 bases and J 3 bases, with 9 bases left between them. The CDR3 region is CASSLGGGHYGYTF. Here the CDR3 DNA reads TGTGCCAGCAGCTTGGGTGGGGGCCACTATGGCTACACCTTC.

The genes are TRBV19 and TRBJ1-5; the D is unclear. The ends were cut back, 5 bases at V and 8 bases at J, with 16 bases in the middle. CDR3 length equals 14 residues. Germline V CDR1 and CDR2: LNHDA, SQIVND (reference sequence). CDR3 loop: CASSVTVGTEPQHF. The CDR3 bases are TGTGCCAGTAGTGTAACAGTTGGAACGGAGCCCCAGCATTTT.

This clone was seen a handful of times. V is TRBV27 and J is TRBJ1-6, with D hard to call. CDR1 MNHEY and CDR2 SMNVEV come from the germline V gene (reference sequence). V lost 5 bases and J lost 10, with 18 bases in between. CDR3 length: 15 residues. CDR3 region: CASSPWRASGSPLHF. The CDR3 DNA reads as TGTGCCAGCAGTCCTTGGAGGGCATCGGGATCACCCCTCCACTTT.